These T cell receptor beta chains were read from a single sample in a study of blood T cell repertoires in COVID-19. Clones were read by immunoSEQ multiplex PCR, and TCRdb kept only the in-frame ones, dropping some. This sample has about 350,000 clones; 80% to 90% occur once, and the top ten carry under 5.5%. Sample: PBMCs or T cells enriched from blood (not recorded which). These TCRs come from a woman aged 25-40 years who had recovered from COVID-19. Both conserved end residues are part of each CDR3. The D gene is left open where the match is weak. Rows give clone size only sometimes, using once, few, many, or a class for an expanded clone.

v_gene	j_gene	abundance	d_gene	CDR3nt	CDR3aa
TRBV30	TRBJ1-1	once	-	TGTGCCTGGAGTGTACAGGTACAATCTGAAGCTTTCTTT	CAWSVQVQSEAFF
TRBV4-3	TRBJ1-4	-	TRBD1	TGCGCCAGCAGCCAGACAGGGCCAGAAAAACTGTTTTTT	CASSQTGPEKLFF
TRBV3-1/TRBV3-2	TRBJ1-5	-	-	TGTGCCAGCAGCCAAGATAGGGGTCCAGGGGCTAGCAATCAGCCCCAGCATTTT	CASSQDRGPGASNQPQHF
TRBV5-6	TRBJ1-2	few	-	TGTGCCTCGTCCGTCCAGGTGAATGGCTACACCTTC	CASSVQVNGYTF
TRBV11-2	TRBJ2-5	-	-	TGTGCCAGCAGCTCAACGGAGGGGGAGACCCAGTACTTC	CASSSTEGETQYF
TRBV4-1	TRBJ2-3	once	TRBD1	TGCGCCAGCAGCCCTTCAGCACAGGGGGCAGATACGCAGTATTTT	CASSPSAQGADTQYF
TRBV18	TRBJ1-4	-	TRBD1	TGTGCCAGCTCAGAAGCCCCGGGACAGGGTCCCGAAAAACTGTTTTTT	CASSEAPGQGPEKLFF
TRBV28	TRBJ2-3	-	-	TGTGCCAGCAGCAAAAATAGAGCGGGTCCGTCGGATACGCAGTATTTT	CASSKNRAGPSDTQYF
TRBV2	TRBJ1-1	-	-	TGTGCCAGCAGTGATATGGGACGTGGGGTGAGGGGGAATACTGAAGCTTTCTTT	CASSDMGRGVRGNTEAFF
TRBV19	TRBJ1-5	-	TRBD1	TGTGCCACCAAGGGAATAATCCGGGACAGGAGCAATCAGCCCCAGCATTTT	CATKGIIRDRSNQPQHF
TRBV6-9	TRBJ2-7	-	TRBD1	TGTGCCAGCAGCGCCCGGGACAGGAGGACCTACGAGCAGTACTTC	CASSARDRRTYEQYF
TRBV2	TRBJ1-2	-	TRBD1	TGTGCCAGCAGTGGGGGGAACAGGGGGCAGTATGGCTACACCTTC	CASSGGNRGQYGYTF
TRBV4-2	TRBJ1-1	-	-	TGTGCCAGCAGCCCCCCTGGCGAGGGCCTCACTGAAGCTTTCTTT	CASSPPGEGLTEAFF
TRBV6-1	TRBJ2-5	-	-	TGTGCCAGCAGCTATACAGGGTTGGAGACCCAGTACTTC	CASSYTGLETQYF
TRBV6-5	TRBJ2-2	-	TRBD1	TGTGCCAGCTTCAAATGGACAGGTCAGGCCGGGGAGCTGTTTTTT	CASFKWTGQAGELFF
TRBV3-1/TRBV3-2	TRBJ1-4	-	TRBD1	TGTGCCAGCAGCCAGCGCGGGACAGGGATGGAAAAACTGTTTTTT	CASSQRGTGMEKLFF
TRBV5-1	TRBJ1-2	-	TRBD1	TGCGCCAGCAGCTCCCGGGACAGGGGTAGCGGCTACACCTTC	CASSSRDRGSGYTF
TRBV4-3	TRBJ1-1	once	-	TGCGCCAGCAGCCAAGATGGCCATCGGGTCCGCGACACTGAAGCTTTCTTT	CASSQDGHRVRDTEAFF
TRBV7-2	TRBJ1-1	once	-	TGTGCCAGCAGTATACAGCACACTGAAGCTTTCTTT	CASSIQHTEAFF
TRBV11-2	TRBJ1-2	-	-	TGTGCCAGCAGCTCCAGGGCAGCTAACTATGGCTACACCTTC	CASSSRAANYGYTF
TRBV6-2/TRBV6-3	TRBJ2-4	-	TRBD2	TGTGCCAGCAGTTGGGCTAGCGGGGGGCAAGTGCTAGCCAAAAACATTCAGTACTTC	CASSWASGGQVLAKNIQYF
TRBV27	TRBJ1-2	-	-	TGTGCCAGCAGTTTAGTGGGGGCGTTAAACTATGGCTACACCTTC	CASSLVGALNYGYTF
TRBV4-1	TRBJ2-3	-	TRBD2	TGCGCCAGCAGCCAAGGGATAGCGGGGGGCGCCGAAACGCAGTATTTT	CASSQGIAGGAETQYF
TRBV5-1	TRBJ2-3	-	-	TGCGCCAGCAGCTTGAACCCCGTTGGCGGGGCAACCACAGATACGCAGTATTTT	CASSLNPVGGATTDTQYF
TRBV5-1	TRBJ2-2	-	TRBD1	TGCGCCAGCACCTCGACAGGGGGCAACACCGGGGAGCTGTTTTTT	CASTSTGGNTGELFF
TRBV6-5	TRBJ1-2	-	-	TGTGCCAGCAGTCGCCCGGGGGATAGCTATGGCTACACCTTC	CASSRPGDSYGYTF
TRBV7-9	TRBJ1-3	-	-	TGTGCCAGCAGCGCTCGGGGGGGGAGCCCCAGCTCTGGAAACACCATATATTTT	CASSARGGSPSSGNTIYF
TRBV13	TRBJ1-2	-	-	TGTGCCAGCAGGCCTCGGACAGCCTATGGCTACACCTTC	CASRPRTAYGYTF
TRBV7-2	TRBJ2-2	-	-	TGTGCCAGCACCTTAATTACGGCGGGGTCCGGGGAGCTGTTTTTT	CASTLITAGSGELFF
TRBV4-1	TRBJ2-4	-	TRBD1	TGCGCCAGCAGCCAAGGTCTTTACAACCGGGACAGAAAAAACATTCAGTACTTC	CASSQGLYNRDRKNIQYF
TRBV6-1	TRBJ2-1	once	-	TGTGCCAGCAGTGACATCAATACCGGCGGGGAGTTCTTC	CASSDINTGGEFF
TRBV6-1	TRBJ2-7	few	TRBD1	TGTGCCAGCAGTGAACGGGACAGCCCTACCTCCTACGAGCAGTACTTC	CASSERDSPTSYEQYF
TRBV7-3	TRBJ1-2	-	-	TGTGCCAGCAGCCCTTTGGGAGGATCGGATGGCTACACCTTC	CASSPLGGSDGYTF
TRBV13	TRBJ1-2	-	TRBD1	TGTGCCAGCAGCTCGACAGGGGTGGATGGCTACACCTTC	CASSSTGVDGYTF
TRBV7-2	TRBJ1-2	-	TRBD1	TGTGCCAGCAGCTTTCTACAGGGGTGGAACTATGGCTACACCTTC	CASSFLQGWNYGYTF
TRBV18	TRBJ2-1	-	-	TGTGCCAGCTCACTGGGCGGGACAGAAGCCTACAATGAGCAGTTCTTC	CASSLGGTEAYNEQFF
TRBV5-1	TRBJ1-2	-	TRBD1	TGCGCCAGCAGCTTGGGACAGGGAGACGGCTACACCTTC	CASSLGQGDGYTF
TRBV6-1	TRBJ1-2	-	TRBD1	TGTGCCAGCAGTGAAAGGACAGGGGTAAATGGCTACACCTTC	CASSERTGVNGYTF
TRBV13	TRBJ1-5	-	-	TGTGCCAGCAGCTCGGCAGGGGATCAGCCCCAGCATTTT	CASSSAGDQPQHF
TRBV7-2	TRBJ1-1	-	-	TGTGCCAGCAGTCGGACAGACCTTGAAGCTTTCTTT	CASSRTDLEAFF
TRBV18	TRBJ2-7	once	TRBD2	TGTGCCAGCTCTGGCGGGAGTTACGAGCAGTACTTC	CASSGGSYEQYF
TRBV15	TRBJ2-2	-	-	TGTGCCACCAGCAGAGATCGGAGGGGGCTGGTCACCGGGGAGCTGTTTTTT	CATSRDRRGLVTGELFF
TRBV29-1	TRBJ2-7	few	TRBD1	TGCAGCGTCGCGCGGACAGGGCCCTACGAGCAGTACTTC	CSVARTGPYEQYF
TRBV6-5	TRBJ2-7	-	-	TGTGCCAGCAGTCTTCGACAGGTAACTGACGAGCAGTACTTC	CASSLRQVTDEQYF